This TCR beta chain appears in the sequencing data of a study of blood T cell repertoires in COVID-19. In the study overall: Both acute and convalescent COVID-19 samples were obtained from the United States, Italy and Spain.

The length of the CDR3 is 16 residues. Germline CDR1 is MGHRA and CDR2 is YSYEKL. V lost 0 bases, J lost 1 base, and 12 bases lay in between. Produced via immunoSEQ multiplex PCR; TCRdb's table is partial and in-frame only. The table shows about 120,000 clones, with more than 75% occurring only once. This chain connects TRBV4-1 to TRBJ1-2; D gene ambiguous. The sequence derives from a man in his forties with acute or convalescent COVID-19. Sequenced material: peripheral blood. The CDR3 loop is CASSQDVGTVNYGYTF. CDR3 DNA sequence: TGCGCCAGCAGCCAAGATGTTGGTACGGTTAACTATGGCTACACCTTC.